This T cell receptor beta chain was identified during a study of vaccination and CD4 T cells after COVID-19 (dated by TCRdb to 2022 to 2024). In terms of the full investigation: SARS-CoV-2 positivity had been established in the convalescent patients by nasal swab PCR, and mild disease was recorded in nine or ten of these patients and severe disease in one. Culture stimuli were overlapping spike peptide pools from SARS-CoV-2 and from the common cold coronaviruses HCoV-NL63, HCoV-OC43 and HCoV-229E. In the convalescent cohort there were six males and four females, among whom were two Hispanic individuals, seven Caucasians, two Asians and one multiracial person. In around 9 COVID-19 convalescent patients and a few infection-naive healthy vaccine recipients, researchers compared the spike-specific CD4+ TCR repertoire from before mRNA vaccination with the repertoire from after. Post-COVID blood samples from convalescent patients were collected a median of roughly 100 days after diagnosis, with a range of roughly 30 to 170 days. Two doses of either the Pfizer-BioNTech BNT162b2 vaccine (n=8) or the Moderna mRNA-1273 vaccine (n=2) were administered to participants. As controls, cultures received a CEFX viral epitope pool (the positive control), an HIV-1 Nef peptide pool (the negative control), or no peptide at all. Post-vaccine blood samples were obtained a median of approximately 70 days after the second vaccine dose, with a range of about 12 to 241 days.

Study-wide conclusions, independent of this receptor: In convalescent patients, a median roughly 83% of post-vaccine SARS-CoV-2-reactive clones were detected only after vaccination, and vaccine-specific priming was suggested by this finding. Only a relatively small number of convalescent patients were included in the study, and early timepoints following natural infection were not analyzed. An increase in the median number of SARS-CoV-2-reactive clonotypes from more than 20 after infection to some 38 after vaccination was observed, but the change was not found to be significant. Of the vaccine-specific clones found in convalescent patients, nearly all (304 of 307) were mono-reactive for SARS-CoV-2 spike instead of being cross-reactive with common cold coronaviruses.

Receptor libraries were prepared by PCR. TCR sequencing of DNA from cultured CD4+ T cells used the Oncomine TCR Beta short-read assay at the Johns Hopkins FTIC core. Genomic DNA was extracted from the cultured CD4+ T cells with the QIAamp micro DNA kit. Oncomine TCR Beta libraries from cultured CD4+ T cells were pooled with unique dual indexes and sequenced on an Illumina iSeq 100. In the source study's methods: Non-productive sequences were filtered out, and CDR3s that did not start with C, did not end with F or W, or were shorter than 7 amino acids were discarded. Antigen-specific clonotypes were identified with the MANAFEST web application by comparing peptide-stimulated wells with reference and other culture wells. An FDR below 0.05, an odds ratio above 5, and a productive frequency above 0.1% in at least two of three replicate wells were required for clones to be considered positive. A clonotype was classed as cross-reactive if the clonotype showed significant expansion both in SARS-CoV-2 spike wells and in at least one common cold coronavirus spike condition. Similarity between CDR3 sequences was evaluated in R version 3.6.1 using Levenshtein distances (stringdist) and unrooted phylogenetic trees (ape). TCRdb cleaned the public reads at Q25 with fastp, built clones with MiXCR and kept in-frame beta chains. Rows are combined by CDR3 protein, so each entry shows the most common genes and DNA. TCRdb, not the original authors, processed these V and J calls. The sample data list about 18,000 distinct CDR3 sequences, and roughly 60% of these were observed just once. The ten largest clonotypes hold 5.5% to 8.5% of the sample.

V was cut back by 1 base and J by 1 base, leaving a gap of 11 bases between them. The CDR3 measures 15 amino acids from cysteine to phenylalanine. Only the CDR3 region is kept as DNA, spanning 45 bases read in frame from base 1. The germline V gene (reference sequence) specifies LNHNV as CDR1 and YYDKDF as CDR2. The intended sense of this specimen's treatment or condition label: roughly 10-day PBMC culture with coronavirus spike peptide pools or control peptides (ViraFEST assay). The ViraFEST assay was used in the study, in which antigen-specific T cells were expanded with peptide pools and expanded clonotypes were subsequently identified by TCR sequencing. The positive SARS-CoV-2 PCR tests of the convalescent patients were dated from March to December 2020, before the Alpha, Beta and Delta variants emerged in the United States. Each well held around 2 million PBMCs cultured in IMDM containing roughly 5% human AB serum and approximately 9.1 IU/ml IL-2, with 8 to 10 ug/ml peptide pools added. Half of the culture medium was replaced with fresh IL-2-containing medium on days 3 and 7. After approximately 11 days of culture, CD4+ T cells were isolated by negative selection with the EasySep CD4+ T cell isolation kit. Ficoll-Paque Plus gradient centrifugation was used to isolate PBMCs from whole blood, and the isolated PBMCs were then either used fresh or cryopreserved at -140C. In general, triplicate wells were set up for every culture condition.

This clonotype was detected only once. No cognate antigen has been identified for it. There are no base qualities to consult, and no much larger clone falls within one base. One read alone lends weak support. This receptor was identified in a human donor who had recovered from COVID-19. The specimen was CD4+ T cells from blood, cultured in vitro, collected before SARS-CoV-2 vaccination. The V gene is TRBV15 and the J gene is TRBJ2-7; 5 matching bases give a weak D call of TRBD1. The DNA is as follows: TGTGCCACCAGCAGAGGCGACAGCCTTTCCTACGAGCAGTACTTC. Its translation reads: CATSRGDSLSYEQYF.